This passage covers 28 T cell receptor beta chains from one sample sequenced in a study of blood T cell repertoires in COVID-19. Profiling relied on immunoSEQ multiplex PCR, and the TCRdb table lists in-frame clones only, not all of them. The sample consists of approximately 230,000 clones, 75% to 90% of them appearing once. The sequenced sample was PBMCs or T cells enriched from blood (not recorded which). The receptor source for this set is a woman in her thirties with acute COVID-19.

The V call is TRBV6-5, the J call TRBJ2-1; perhaps TRBD2 as D (6 bases). With 3 bases removed from V and 6 bases from J, the gap between germline ends came to 15 bases. Germline V gene lookup returns CDR1 MNHEY and CDR2 SVGAGI. This CDR3 has 15 residues. The CDR3 DNA follows: TGTGCCAGCAGTTATCGGGACTTTCGGTTCAATGAGCAGTTCTTC. Residues: CASSYRDFRFNEQFF.

This sequence joins TRBV5-1 and TRBJ2-1; 10 bases map to TRBD2. Germline values: CDR1 SGHRS, CDR2 YFSETQ. There are 15 residues in the CDR3. Trimming cost V 1 base and J 6 bases; bases outside gene matches: 4. The CDR3 DNA follows: TGCGCCAGCAGCTTGACTAGCGGGACGGTCAATGAGCAGTTCTTC. It translates to CASSLTSGTVNEQFF.

CDR3 loop: CSVEGRLAHEAQYF. CDR3 coding DNA: TGCAGCGTTGAAGGTCGGCTAGCGCACGAGGCCCAGTACTTC. The chain links TRBV29-1 to TRBJ2-5, with a tentative D call TRBD2 (6 bases). The V gene lost 1 base and the J gene lost 9 bases, with 18 bases spanning the gap. The CDR3 totals 14 residues. CDR1 and CDR2 (germline): SQVTM, ANQGSEA.

The chain has TRBV28 and TRBJ1-4, with 11 bases aligning to TRBD1. With V trimmed by 6 bases and J by 4 bases, 7 bases remained unmatched. The germline gives CDR1 MDHEN, CDR2 SYDVKM. CDR3 size: 16 residues. The DNA of the CDR3 is TGTGCCAGCAGCCACGGGACAGGGGGGGGTAATGAAAAACTGTTTTTT. Its protein is CASSHGTGGGNEKLFF.

This clone was seen a few times. This chain links TRBV7-6 with TRBJ1-1; no definite D call. There are 14 residues in the CDR3. Trimming left V 1 base short and J 0 bases short, with 6 bases between. CDR1 and CDR2 (germline): SGHVS, FNYEAQ. CDR3: CASSLGPMNTEAFF. For the CDR3, the DNA is TGTGCCAGCAGCTTAGGGCCAATGAACACTGAAGCTTTCTTT.

In its sample, this clone was seen once. The chain links TRBV2 to TRBJ1-5, with unresolved D. Trimming left V 6 bases short and J 4 bases short, with 10 bases between. The CDR3 has 13 amino acids. In germline, CDR1 is SNHLY, CDR2 FYNNEI. The CDR3 sequence is CASSGDKNQPQHF. The CDR3 nucleotides are TGTGCCAGCAGCGGCGACAAGAATCAGCCCCAGCATTTT.

The chain couples TRBV7-2 to TRBJ1-5; TRBD1 is a possible D gene (6 bases). Trimming left V 5 bases short and J 6 bases short, with 14 bases between. The CDR3 sequence is 14 residues long. Per germline, CDR1 SGHTA and CDR2 FQGNSA. The CDR3 nucleotides are TGTGCCAGCAGCCCGAGGGGGGGGGCTCAGCCCCAGCATTTT. It yields the protein CASSPRGGAQPQHF.

The chain combines TRBV27 with TRBJ2-7; tentatively, D is TRBD2 (6 bases). CDR3 size: 14 residues. Between the trimmed V and J ends, which lost 0 bases and 5 bases, there was a span of 11 bases. From germline, CDR1 is MNHEY and CDR2 SMNVEV (reference sequence). CDR3 DNA sequence: TGTGCCAGCAGTTTATCGGGGACGGGGGACGAGCAGTACTTC. Its translation: CASSLSGTGDEQYF.

V usage is TRBV28 and J usage is TRBJ2-2; 13 bases agree with TRBD2. The germline V gene has CDR1 MDHEN and CDR2 SYDVKM. The CDR3 length is 17 residues. With 5 bases clipped from V and 5 bases from J, the junction kept 8 bases outside the gene matches. The CDR3 DNA is TGTGCCAGCAGTCCAAGACTGGGACTAGCGGGGACCGGGGAGCTGTTTTTT. It codes for CASSPRLGLAGTGELFF.

V usage is TRBV27 and J usage is TRBJ1-1; tentatively, D is TRBD1 (5 bases). The length of the CDR3 is 12 residues. Germline CDR1 MNHEY, CDR2 SMNVEV (reference sequence). V was shortened by 6 bases and J by 7 bases, with 12 bases between the two germline ends. The CDR3 bases are TGTGCCAGCAGGCCAACAGGCCGTGAAGCTTTCTTT. Translation gives CASRPTGREAFF.

This clone occurred a few times. V gene TRBV28 combines with J gene TRBJ1-4; a possible D gene is TRBD1 (5 bases). The germline V and J ends were trimmed by 1 base and 6 bases, with 9 bases remaining between them. The CDR3 length is 14 residues. Germline CDR1 and CDR2: MDHEN and SYDVKM. DNA for the CDR3: TGTGCCAGCAGTTTATTGCAGGGCGATGAAAAACTGTTTTTT. As protein: CASSLLQGDEKLFF.

The chain is built from TRBV28 and TRBJ2-5, with TRBD2 matching over 9 bases. V lost 5 bases to trimming and J lost 2 bases; unmatched junction nucleotides: 9. In germline, CDR1 is MDHEN, CDR2 SYDVKM. The CDR3 covers 16 residues. CDR3 protein: CASSARAGGIQETQYF. Written as DNA, the CDR3 is TGTGCCAGCAGTGCCCGAGCGGGGGGAATACAAGAGACCCAGTACTTC.

This chain uses TRBV5-5 with TRBJ1-5; TRBD1 is a possible D gene (6 bases). The length of the CDR3 is 16 residues. Between the trimmed V and J ends, which lost 4 bases and 0 bases, there was a span of 14 bases. Per the germline V gene, CDR1 is SGHKS and CDR2 is YYEKEE (reference sequence). CDR3 DNA: TGTGCCAGCAGCCACAGTGACAGGTCTAGCAATCAGCCCCAGCATTTT. Translated: CASSHSDRSSNQPQHF. Supplemented by reference TRBV5-5 and TRBJ1-5, the full variable domain reads DAGVTQSPTHLIKTRGQQVTLRCSPISGHKSVSWYQQVLGQGPQFIFQYYEKEERGRGNFPDRFSARQFPNYSSELNVNALLLGDSALYLCASSHSDRSSNQPQHFGDGTRLSIL.

V is TRBV24-1 and J is TRBJ2-3; D is possibly TRBD1 (6 bases). The CDR3 runs 13 residues. Germline values: CDR1 KGHDR, CDR2 SFDVKD. The V end lost 4 bases, the J end lost 8 bases, and 12 bases lay between the germline ends. CDR3 in DNA: TGTGCCACCAGTGAGACAACAGGGAGTACGCAGTATTTT. Its protein is CATSETTGSTQYF.

CDR3: CASSPNPGTVDGYTF. CDR3 DNA sequence: TGTGCCAGCTCACCAAACCCAGGGACAGTTGATGGCTACACCTTC. The rearrangement links TRBV18 to TRBJ1-2, with 7 bases that match TRBD1. CDR3 length: 15 amino acids. V trimming: 2 bases; J trimming: 6 bases; junction bases outside the gene matches: 9. CDR1 and CDR2 (germline): KGHSH, LQKENI. Full variable domain (remainder filled in from reference TRBV18 and TRBJ1-2): NAGVMQNPRHLVRRRGQEARLRCSPMKGHSHVYWYRQLPEEGLKFMVYLQKENIIDESGMPKERFSAEFPKEGPSILRIQQVVRGDSAAYFCASSPNPGTVDGYTFGSGTRLTVV.

Ten or more counts support this clone. V gene TRBV28 combines with J gene TRBJ1-1, with 8 nucleotides matching TRBD1. With V trimmed by 6 bases and J by 8 bases, 2 bases remained unmatched. This CDR3 region has 11 residues. CDR1 MDHEN and CDR2 SYDVKM come from the germline V gene. CDR3 in DNA: TGTGCCAGCAGCCGGACAGGGGAAGCTTTCTTT. It encodes CASSRTGEAFF.

This clone appeared once. V is TRBV7-2 and J is TRBJ2-4; 7 bases are a match to TRBD2. Germline V gene sequence: CDR1 SGHTA, CDR2 FQGNSA. The ends lost 1 base at V and 8 bases at J; junction bases unmatched: 5. This CDR3 region has 14 residues. Here the CDR3 DNA reads TGTGCCAGCAGCTTAGGGCCAAGCGGGGACATTCAGTACTTC. Encoded protein: CASSLGPSGDIQYF.

The J gene is TRBJ2-3, the V gene TRBV7-3; no clear D gene. This CDR3 has 14 amino acids. CDR1 SGHTA and CDR2 FQGTGA come from the germline V gene. Between the trimmed V and J ends, which lost 1 base and 4 bases, there was a span of 9 bases. CDR3 nucleotide sequence: TGTGCCAGCAGCTTAAGGGCAGATGCAGATACGCAGTATTTT. As protein: CASSLRADADTQYF. The full variable domain, in which reference TRBV7-3 and TRBJ2-3 provide the parts outside the CDR3, is GAGVSQTPSNKVTEKGKYVELRCDPISGHTALYWYRQSLGQGPEFLIYFQGTGAADDSGLPNDRFFAVRPEGSVSTLKIQRTERGDSAVYLCASSLRADADTQYFGPGTRLTVL.

This clone was recorded only once. The gene calls are TRBV3-1 (or the pseudogene TRBV3-2) and TRBJ1-2; 7 bases are a match to TRBD1. This CDR3 is built from 15 residues. Per germline, CDR1 LGHDT and CDR2 YNNKEL (reference sequence). Trimming at V came to 8 bases and at J to 2 bases, leaving 11 bases not matched to a gene. The CDR3 is CASGPETGRNYGYTF. The CDR3 nucleotides are TGTGCCAGCGGTCCGGAGACAGGGAGAAACTATGGCTACACCTTC.

This sequence joins TRBV6-1 and TRBJ1-5; D may be TRBD1 (6 bases). CDR3 length: 16 residues. CDR1 MNHNS and CDR2 SASEGT come from the germline V gene. V lost 3 bases to trimming and J lost 9 bases, with 21 bases between them. DNA of the CDR3: TGTGCCAGCAGTGAGGGGCCCGGGACACCGGTCGGGCCCCAGCATTTT. Translating it yields CASSEGPGTPVGPQHF.

CDR3 residues: CASSLVDRHPNYGYTF. The CDR3, as DNA: TGTGCCAGCAGCTTGGTCGACAGGCACCCTAACTATGGCTACACCTTC. The rearrangement joins TRBV5-5 to TRBJ1-2, with a tentative D call TRBD1 (6 bases). There are 16 residues in the CDR3. With 0 bases removed from V and 0 bases from J, the gap between germline ends came to 12 bases. Germline V gives CDR1 SGHKS, CDR2 YYEKEE (reference sequence).

This chain connects TRBV11-2 to TRBJ1-3, with D hard to call. The ends were cut back, 8 bases at V and 1 base at J, with 9 bases in the middle. This CDR3 contains 13 residues. Germline V gives CDR1 SGHAT, CDR2 FQNNGV. CDR3: CASDWASGNTIYF. The CDR3 DNA follows: TGTGCCAGCGATTGGGCGTCTGGAAACACCATATATTTT.

This sequence joins TRBV9 and TRBJ2-1; D is unclear. Germline V lookup: CDR1 SGDLS, CDR2 YYNGEE. Trimming pared 5 bases from V and 9 bases from J, leaving 9 bases between. The CDR3 is 11 residues long. This chain's CDR3 is CASSLSGEQFF. The DNA for the CDR3 is TGTGCCAGCAGTTTGAGTGGTGAGCAGTTCTTC.

This clone showed up just once. This chain uses TRBV28 with TRBJ2-1; D gene uncertain. This CDR3 has 14 residues. Germline CDR1 is MDHEN and CDR2 is SYDVKM. V was trimmed by 11 bases and J by 0 bases, leaving 14 bases between them. The CDR3 DNA reads TGTGCCTCCTCATTCAGTTTCTCCTACAATGAGCAGTTCTTC. Residues: CASSFSFSYNEQFF.

This chain uses TRBV19 with TRBJ1-1; tentatively, D is TRBD1 (6 bases). CDR1 and CDR2 (germline): LNHDA, SQIVND (reference sequence). Between the trimmed V and J ends, which lost 4 bases and 0 bases, there was a span of 18 bases. This CDR3 region has 17 residues. CDR3 protein: CASSRADSNLMNTEAFF. Here the CDR3 DNA reads TGTGCCAGTAGTAGAGCGGACAGTAACTTGATGAACACTGAAGCTTTCTTT.

For the CDR3, the DNA is TGTGCCAGCAGTCTACAACAGGGAAATCAACACAATGAGCAGTTCTTC. It translates to CASSLQQGNQHNEQFF. The rearrangement links TRBV27 to TRBJ2-1; perhaps TRBD1 as D (6 bases). The CDR3 contains 16 residues. Germline lookup yields CDR1 MNHEY and CDR2 SMNVEV (reference sequence). Trimming left V 5 bases short and J 5 bases short, with 19 bases between.

V usage is TRBV29-1 and J usage is TRBJ2-3; D remains ambiguous. The V end was cut by 1 base, the J end by 0 bases, with 11 bases between. The CDR3 totals 15 residues. The V gene's germline CDR1 is SQVTM and CDR2 ANQGSEA. The CDR3 DNA sequence: TGCAGCGTTGAAGTCTTAGCAAGAAGCACAGATACGCAGTATTTT. The encoded protein is CSVEVLARSTDTQYF.

V usage is TRBV3-1 (or the pseudogene TRBV3-2) and J usage is TRBJ2-2, with D maybe TRBD2 (5 bases). CDR3 length: 16 residues. The germline CDR1 and CDR2 sequences are LGHDT and YNNKEL (reference sequence). Trimming removed 3 bases at V and 0 bases at J, with 11 bases between. In DNA, the CDR3 is TGTGCCAGCAGCCAGCTAGCCCGGACGAACACCGGGGAGCTGTTTTTT. Translated: CASSQLARTNTGELFF.